One and the same sample provided the 21 T cell receptor beta chains below, sequenced in a study of Ad26.COV2.S vaccination and SARS-CoV-2 variants. The sample's treatment: around 19 received Ad26.COV2.S at low or high dose, single or two shots; about 5 received placebo; per-sample allocation not given. Sampling occurred on day 63 after the first vaccine or placebo injection. Some clones are missing from TCRdb's copy, which holds only in-frame ones; the method was immunoSEQ multiplex PCR. The sample lists some 320,000 clones, around 84% occurring once. The sequenced sample was peripheral blood, obtained in a trial of Ad26.COV2.S vaccine versus placebo. The receptors here all came from a person between 18 and 65 years old who received the Ad26.COV2.S COVID-19 vaccine or a placebo.

CDR3 nucleotide sequence: TGTGCCATCAGTGGTGTAGGGGAACAGCCCCAGCATTTT. Its translation: CAISGVGEQPQHF. The chain couples TRBV10-3 to TRBJ1-5, with D maybe TRBD1 (5 bases). Germline CDR1 is ENHRY and CDR2 is SYGVKD. The germline V and J ends were trimmed by 4 bases and 7 bases, with 11 bases remaining between them. The CDR3 loop spans 13 amino acids.

The chain combines TRBV6-1 with TRBJ2-3; D call uncertain. Germline loops: CDR1 MNHNS, CDR2 SASEGT. Trimming took 5 bases from V and 0 from J, leaving 6 bases between them. This CDR3 comprises 13 residues. For the CDR3, the DNA is TGTGCCAGCAGTTCGCCCAGCACAGATACGCAGTATTTT. Amino acids: CASSSPSTDTQYF.

The V call is TRBV19, the J call TRBJ1-2, with 8 nucleotides matching TRBD1. Trimming cost V 3 bases and J 5 bases; bases outside gene matches: 8. The V gene's germline CDR1 is LNHDA and CDR2 SQIVND (reference sequence). The CDR3 is made up of 15 amino acids. CDR3 loop: CASSIPGTGAYGYTF. The CDR3 coding sequence is TGTGCCAGTAGTATCCCTGGGACAGGAGCTTATGGCTACACCTTC.

The rearrangement joins TRBV3-1 (or the pseudogene TRBV3-2) to TRBJ2-3; unclear D gene. CDR3 size: 14 residues. CDR1 and CDR2 from the germline V gene are LGHDT and YNNKEL (reference sequence). V lost 3 bases and J lost 1, with 8 bases in between. CDR3 nucleotides: TGTGCCAGCAGCCACCAGACGGGCACAGATACGCAGTATTTT. It specifies CASSHQTGTDTQYF.

The chain joins TRBV9 to TRBJ1-2; tentative D call: TRBD1 (5 bases). Trimming took off 5 bases at V and 6 bases at J, with 14 bases between the two ends. This CDR3 is built from 13 residues. Germline V CDR1 and CDR2: SGDLS, YYNGEE. The CDR3 DNA follows: TGTGCCAGCAGGGGGGAGGGGTCACATGGCTACACCTTC. Translated: CASRGEGSHGYTF. Looking up the rest from reference TRBV9 and TRBJ1-2 gives the full variable domain: DSGVTQTPKHLITATGQRVTLRCSPRSGDLSVYWYQQSLDQGLQFLIQYYNGEERAKGNILERFSAQQFPDLHSELNLSSLELGDSALYFCASRGEGSHGYTFGSGTRLTVV.

This clone has more than one count but fewer than ten. The chain is built from TRBV7-9 and TRBJ2-2, with D uncertain. Trimming shortened V by 5 bases and J by 4 bases, and 8 bases separated the two germline ends. The V gene's germline CDR1 is SEHNR and CDR2 FQNEAQ (reference sequence). CDR3 length equals 13 residues. This CDR3 reads CASSIQSTGELFF. CDR3 bases: TGTGCCAGCAGCATCCAGAGCACCGGGGAGCTGTTTTTT. The full variable domain, with the rest looked up from reference TRBV7-9 and TRBJ2-2, is DTGVSQNPRHKITKRGQNVTFRCDPISEHNRLYWYRQTLGQGPEFLTYFQNEAQLEKSRLLSDRFSAERPKGSFSTLEIQRTEQGDSAMYLCASSIQSTGELFFGEGSRLTVL.

V usage is TRBV2 and J usage is TRBJ1-3; D is ambiguous. Germline V gene data show CDR1 as SNHLY and CDR2 as FYNNEI. CDR3 size: 15 residues. With 7 bases removed from V and 0 bases from J, the gap between germline ends came to 13 bases. The CDR3 region has the DNA TGTGCCAGCACGAGGCAGAGACTCTCTGGAAACACCATATATTTT. Translated: CASTRQRLSGNTIYF.

CDR3 protein: CSVAGTGKSEQYF. DNA of the CDR3: TGCAGCGTCGCAGGCACAGGGAAGAGCGAGCAGTACTTC. V gene TRBV29-1 combines with J gene TRBJ2-7; tentative D call: TRBD1 (6 bases). Looked up from germline, CDR1 is SQVTM and CDR2 is ANQGSEA. Deletions cut 6 bases from V and 6 bases from J, with 18 bases between. The CDR3 is 13 amino acids.

The chain joins TRBV2 to TRBJ1-5, with 7 bases lining up with TRBD1. The V and J ends lost 6 bases and 3 bases, in that order; junction bases with no gene match: 2. The germline V gene encodes CDR1 SNHLY and CDR2 FYNNEI. The CDR3 consists of 13 residues. CDR3 bases: TGTGCCAGCAGAGGACAGGCCAATCAGCCCCAGCATTTT. This gives the protein CASRGQANQPQHF.

This chain links TRBV6-4 with TRBJ2-7; 9 bases match TRBD1. V shed 5 bases and J 5 bases; nucleotides not matched to a gene: 7. CDR1 and CDR2 (germline): MRHNA, SNTAGT. CDR3 length equals 14 residues. The DNA for the CDR3 is TGTGCCAGCAGTACCGGGACAGGGACTCACGAGCAGTACTTC. Translating it yields CASSTGTGTHEQYF.

This chain connects TRBV7-9 to TRBJ1-3; D remains unclear. Germline-derived CDR1 and CDR2 are SEHNR and FQNEAQ (reference sequence). Trimming cost V 8 bases and J 1 base, with 9 bases left between them. CDR3 length: 13 amino acids. CDR3 sequence reads: CASSLGSGNTIYF. DNA for the CDR3: TGTGCCAGCTCCCTTGGATCTGGAAACACCATATATTTT.

As concerns this clone: This sample includes further DNA sequences coding for the same CDR3. The V gene is TRBV7-2, the J gene TRBJ1-1, with D unclear. The CDR3 is 13 amino acids. The germline V gene encodes CDR1 SGHTA and CDR2 FQGNSA. With 4 bases removed from V and 0 bases from J, the gap between germline ends came to 6 bases. CDR3 in amino acids: CASSSTVNTEAFF. The DNA for the CDR3 is TGTGCCAGCAGCTCGACCGTGAACACTGAAGCTTTCTTT.

The chain employs TRBV27 and TRBJ2-3; D is uncertain. The ends were cut back, 1 base at V and 1 base at J, with 9 bases in the middle. This CDR3 comprises 15 residues. Germline V gene data show CDR1 as MNHEY and CDR2 as SMNVEV (reference sequence). The CDR3 sequence: CASSLFGAGTDTQYF. The DNA for the CDR3 is TGTGCCAGCAGTTTATTTGGCGCCGGCACAGATACGCAGTATTTT.

This clone was observed a handful of times. This chain links TRBV5-4 with TRBJ2-7; the D gene is possibly TRBD1 (5 bases). Germline CDR1 and CDR2: SGHNT and YYREEE (reference sequence). Trimming took off 0 bases at V and 0 bases at J, with 13 bases between the two ends. This CDR3 region has 16 residues. The CDR3 nucleotides read TGTGCCAGCAGCTTGGGTGGGGCCTATGGCTCCTACGAGCAGTACTTC. Its translation is CASSLGGAYGSYEQYF.

The chain is built from TRBV7-2 and TRBJ2-7; no reliable D call. V lost 8 bases to trimming and J lost 4 bases, with 21 bases between them. CDR3 size: 15 residues. CDR1 SGHTA and CDR2 FQGNSA come from the germline V gene. The CDR3 spells CASLPSPSEVYEQYF. CDR3 bases: TGTGCCAGCCTTCCCAGCCCGAGTGAAGTGTACGAGCAGTACTTC.

The rearrangement joins TRBV5-1 to TRBJ1-1, with a weak D call TRBD1 (6 bases). The CDR3 loop spans 14 amino acids. The germline CDR1 and CDR2 sequences are SGHRS and YFSETQ. Trimming removed 3 bases at V and 1 base at J, with 10 bases between. This CDR3 reads CASSSVRGNTEAFF. The CDR3 nucleotides are TGCGCCAGCAGCTCTGTCAGGGGGAACACTGAAGCTTTCTTT.

This chain joins TRBV15 and TRBJ1-1, with D unresolved. V dropped 1 base and J dropped 1 base, with 10 bases sitting between them. CDR3 length: 15 amino acids. The V gene's germline CDR1 is LNHNV and CDR2 YYDKDF (reference sequence). CDR3 bases: TGTGCCACCAGCAGAGGTAGCACCAAGAACACTGAAGCTTTCTTT. Its translation: CATSRGSTKNTEAFF. Supplemented by reference TRBV15 and TRBJ1-1, the full variable domain reads DAMVIQNPRYQVTQFGKPVTLSCSQTLNHNVMYWYQQKSSQAPKLLFHYYDKDFNNEADTPDNFQSRRPNTSFCFLDIRSPGLGDTAMYLCATSRGSTKNTEAFFGQGTRLTVV.

The genes are TRBV9 and TRBJ2-5, with 10 bases lining up with TRBD2. Per the germline V gene, CDR1 is SGDLS and CDR2 is YYNGEE. V shed 0 bases and J 5 bases; nucleotides not matched to a gene: 7. This CDR3 comprises 16 residues. The CDR3 protein is CASSVVSGGPSETQYF. DNA of the CDR3: TGTGCCAGCAGCGTAGTTAGCGGGGGGCCCTCGGAGACCCAGTACTTC.

Note on this clone: At one end, the junction sequence differs from germline, possibly due to a read error. Additional DNA sequences in this sample encode the identical CDR3. The chain uses TRBV18 and TRBJ2-7; 7 bases align to TRBD2. This CDR3 region has 14 residues. CDR1 and CDR2 from the germline V gene are KGHSH and LQKENI. For the CDR3, the DNA is TGTGCCAGCTCCCCCGGCGGGGGATCCTACGAGCAATACTTC. Translation gives CASSPGGGSYEQYF.

The rearrangement uses TRBV12-3 or TRBV12-4 and TRBJ1-1; D uncertain. The CDR3 consists of 13 residues. Trimming took 3 bases from V and 10 from J, leaving 15 bases between them. The CDR3 DNA follows: TGTGCCAGCAGTTTGGGTCCTCTCGGAGGAGCTTTCTTT. It encodes CASSLGPLGGAFF.

This chain links TRBV6-2 or TRBV6-3 with TRBJ2-1, with a weak D call TRBD2 (6 bases). The V end lost 6 bases, the J end lost 2 bases, and 14 bases lay between the germline ends. The length of the CDR3 is 15 residues. Per germline, CDR1 MNHEY and CDR2 SVGEGT. The CDR3 is CASSLAEITYNEQFF. CDR3 DNA sequence: TGTGCCAGCAGCTTAGCGGAGATTACCTACAATGAGCAGTTCTTC.